This passage covers 5 T cell receptor beta chains from one sample sequenced in a study of molecular identifiers for immune sequencing clone quantification. MiXCR, run by TCRdb on the PCR reads, gives a single entry per CDR3 protein. The profile shows hundreds of thousands of distinct CDR3 sequences, just under 20% of them singletons. The specimen sequenced was naive CD8+ T cells from blood, with Jurkat cell RNA spiked in. The subset denotes: FACS-sorted CD8+CD4-CCR7+CD45RA+ naive T cells. These receptors all come from a human donor in good health. Some libraries in this study had Jurkat cell RNA spiked in.

This clonotype was seen at least ten times. V usage is TRBV9 and J usage is TRBJ2-7; D is uncertain. CDR1 SGDLS and CDR2 YYNGEE come from the germline V gene. CDR3 length: 15 residues. Deletions cut 4 bases from V and 4 bases from J, with 18 bases between. The DNA for the CDR3 is TGTGCCAGCAGCCCCCACAGTGTTTCCGGGTACGAGCAGTACTTC. Protein sequence: CASSPHSVSGYEQYF. The full variable domain, with the rest looked up from reference TRBV9 and TRBJ2-7, is DSGVTQTPKHLITATGQRVTLRCSPRSGDLSVYWYQQSLDQGLQFLIQYYNGEERAKGNILERFSAQQFPDLHSELNLSSLELGDSALYFCASSPHSVSGYEQYFGPGTRLTVT.

This clonotype was seen repeatedly, ten times or more. This sequence joins TRBV2 and TRBJ2-4; the D is unclear. The germline V gene has CDR1 SNHLY and CDR2 FYNNEI. The CDR3 contains 13 residues. Trimming took off 10 bases at V and 0 bases at J, with 10 bases between the two ends. CDR3 region: CATLGLAKNIQYF. CDR3 DNA: TGTGCCACCTTAGGCTTAGCCAAAAACATTCAGTACTTC. Complete variable domain (other parts from reference TRBV2 and TRBJ2-4): EPEVTQTPSHQVTQMGQEVILRCVPISNHLYFYWYRQILGQKVEFLVSFYNNEISEKSEIFDDQFSVERPDGSNFTLKIRSTKLEDSAMYFCATLGLAKNIQYFGAGTRLSVL.

The table lists this clonotype with a few counts. This chain connects TRBV20-1 to TRBJ1-6; D is unclear. CDR3 length equals 15 residues. The germline gives CDR1 DFQATT, CDR2 SNEGSKA (reference sequence). The germline V and J ends were trimmed by 0 bases and 10 bases, with 16 bases remaining between them. The CDR3 bases are TGCAGTGCTAGAGATAGTCCCCTATCGCGGTCACCCCTCCACTTT. Translated, it gives CSARDSPLSRSPLHF.

At least ten counts were recorded for this clonotype. This chain joins TRBV18 and TRBJ2-3; D unresolved. V was pared by 3 bases and J by 2 bases, with 12 bases between. Germline CDR1 reads KGHSH; CDR2 reads LQKENI. The CDR3 runs 15 residues. The CDR3 nucleotides read TGTGCCAGCTCACCGCCGACCGCTGCCACAGATACGCAGTATTTT. Translation: CASSPPTAATDTQYF.

This clonotype has more than one count but fewer than ten. A much larger clone differs from this one at a single base, so this may be a read error. The V gene is TRBV19, the J gene TRBJ1-5, with D possibly matching TRBD1 (5 bases). V was cut by 11 bases and J by 6 bases, with 17 bases left in between. The CDR3 covers 13 residues. In germline, CDR1 is LNHDA, CDR2 SQIVND (reference sequence). CDR3 protein: CACSQGPGQPQHF. CDR3 bases: TGTGCCTGTTCCCAGGGACCTGGTCAGCCCCAGCATTTT.